This TCR beta chain was profiled in a study of shared clonotypes between healthy human individuals. Generated by immunoSEQ multiplex PCR, the TCRdb table keeps only in-frame clones and is missing some. Among fewer than 650,000 clones listed, 70% to 80% were seen once. Findings and caveats of the study: Few donors limited the genetic and exposure-history diversity represented. It was expected that sequencing depth would affect clonotype sharing among donors.

A note on this clone: Antigen unknown.

Germline V gene lookup returns CDR1 LGHNA and CDR2 YSLEER. Trimming removed 0 bases at V and 9 bases at J, with 8 bases between. The CDR3 extends over 13 amino acids. V and J are TRBV4-3 and TRBJ2-2, with D perhaps given as TRBD1 or TRBD2 (5 bases each). This receptor was identified in a middle-aged woman in good health. Some clones in this sample may be carry-over from other donors' samples. The sample comprised PBMCs. CDR3 DNA: TGCGCCAGCAGCCAAGATTGGGGGAGGGAGCTGTTTTTT. Encoded protein: CASSQDWGRELFF.